A selection of T cell receptor beta chains follows, all from one sample in a study of T cell repertoires in cytomegalovirus infection. TCRdb passed the reads through MiXCR, listing each CDR3 protein once. The repertoire holds under 800,000 distinct CDR3 sequences, with 20% to 25% as singletons. The sequenced sample consisted of CD8+ T cells from PBMCs. These receptors were collected from a human donor in good health (CMV status not recorded). Some clones in this sample may be carry-over from other donors' samples. The CDR3 runs from the conserved cysteine through the conserved F or W. D genes are given only for firm matches. Expanded clones are given a class, and other clones once, few, many or no size at all.

j_gene: TRBJ2-3; abundance: -; v_gene: TRBV6-5; d_gene: TRBD2; CDR3aa: CASSGGLAGGSSTDTQYF; CDR3nt: TGTGCCAGCAGTGGGGGACTAGCGGGGGGGAGTAGCACAGATACGCAGTATTTT
j_gene: TRBJ2-3; abundance: -; v_gene: TRBV7-9; d_gene: TRBD2; CDR3aa: CASSLWTSGRIDTQYF; CDR3nt: TGTGCCAGCAGCTTATGGACTAGCGGGAGAATAGATACGCAGTATTTT
j_gene: TRBJ2-4; abundance: -; v_gene: TRBV28; d_gene: TRBD1; CDR3aa: CASREDRGRPKNIQYF; CDR3nt: TGTGCCAGCAGAGAAGACAGGGGGCGACCCAAAAACATTCAGTACTTC
j_gene: TRBJ2-7; abundance: -; v_gene: TRBV29-1; d_gene: -; CDR3aa: CSVEGRYYEQYF; CDR3nt: TGCAGCGTCGAGGGCAGGTACTACGAGCAGTACTTC
j_gene: TRBJ2-2; abundance: -; v_gene: TRBV6-4; d_gene: TRBD1; CDR3aa: CASSVLGGEGTGELFF; CDR3nt: TGTGCCAGCAGTGTCTTAGGGGGCGAGGGCACCGGGGAGCTGTTTTTT
j_gene: TRBJ1-1; abundance: few; v_gene: TRBV7-9; d_gene: -; CDR3aa: CASSYSEAFF; CDR3nt: TGTGCCAGCAGCTACTCCGAAGCTTTCTTT
j_gene: TRBJ1-1; abundance: few; v_gene: TRBV27; d_gene: -; CDR3aa: CASRPLGGDTEAFF; CDR3nt: TGTGCCAGCAGACCCCTGGGGGGCGACACTGAAGCTTTCTTT
j_gene: TRBJ2-1; abundance: many; v_gene: TRBV7-8; d_gene: TRBD2; CDR3aa: CASSPWTSGGYNEQFF; CDR3nt: TGTGCCAGCAGCCCGTGGACTAGCGGGGGGTACAATGAGCAGTTCTTC
j_gene: TRBJ2-5; abundance: -; v_gene: TRBV6-2/TRBV6-3; d_gene: -; CDR3aa: CASSYSSGDGALETQYF; CDR3nt: TGTGCCAGCAGTTACTCGAGTGGCGACGGGGCCTTGGAGACCCAGTACTTC
j_gene: TRBJ1-5; abundance: many; v_gene: TRBV27; d_gene: -; CDR3aa: CASSASGLQPQHF; CDR3nt: TGTGCCAGCAGTGCCTCGGGACTTCAGCCCCAGCATTTT
j_gene: TRBJ2-3; abundance: few; v_gene: TRBV6-2/TRBV6-3; d_gene: TRBD1; CDR3aa: CASSYSKDRGTDTQYF; CDR3nt: TGTGCCAGCAGTTACTCGAAGGACAGGGGCACAGATACGCAGTATTTT
j_gene: TRBJ2-1; abundance: -; v_gene: TRBV28; d_gene: TRBD1; CDR3aa: CASSFHDRGWDEQFF; CDR3nt: TGTGCCAGCAGTTTTCATGACAGGGGGTGGGATGAGCAGTTCTTC
j_gene: TRBJ2-1; abundance: few; v_gene: TRBV27; d_gene: -; CDR3aa: CASSLGAGSEQFF; CDR3nt: TGTGCCAGCAGTTTGGGGGCCGGGAGTGAGCAGTTCTTC
j_gene: TRBJ2-1; abundance: medium-sized; v_gene: TRBV28; d_gene: TRBD1; CDR3aa: CASFHTGGYEQFF; CDR3nt: TGTGCCAGCTTCCACACAGGGGGTTACGAGCAGTTCTTC
j_gene: TRBJ2-7; abundance: -; v_gene: TRBV20-1; d_gene: TRBD1; CDR3aa: CSATFTGGSFLEQYF; CDR3nt: TGCAGTGCTACCTTCACAGGGGGATCTTTTCTCGAGCAGTACTTC
j_gene: TRBJ1-6; abundance: few; v_gene: TRBV28; d_gene: -; CDR3aa: CASSPEQGKGSPLHF; CDR3nt: TGTGCCAGCAGCCCCGAGCAGGGGAAGGGGTCACCCCTCCACTTT
j_gene: TRBJ1-5; abundance: few; v_gene: TRBV7-8; d_gene: TRBD1; CDR3aa: CASSSRQGNEPQHF; CDR3nt: TGTGCCAGCAGCTCACGACAGGGGAATGAGCCCCAGCATTTT
j_gene: TRBJ2-3; abundance: few; v_gene: TRBV4-3; d_gene: TRBD1; CDR3aa: CASSAGGTGVTDTQYF; CDR3nt: TGCGCCAGCAGCGCAGGGGGTACAGGGGTCACAGATACGCAGTATTTT
j_gene: TRBJ1-2; abundance: -; v_gene: TRBV19; d_gene: -; CDR3aa: CAGGGLNYGYTF; CDR3nt: TGTGCCGGAGGAGGGCTTAACTATGGCTACACCTTC
j_gene: TRBJ2-3; abundance: many; v_gene: TRBV6-5; d_gene: TRBD2; CDR3aa: CASSSPRLAGEGDTQYF; CDR3nt: TGTGCCAGCAGTTCCCCTCGACTAGCGGGGGAGGGAGATACGCAGTATTTT
j_gene: TRBJ2-4; abundance: many; v_gene: TRBV7-2; d_gene: TRBD1; CDR3aa: CASSLWDRRLAKNIQYF; CDR3nt: TGTGCCAGCAGCTTGTGGGACAGGAGATTAGCCAAAAACATTCAGTACTTC
j_gene: TRBJ1-2; abundance: -; v_gene: TRBV2; d_gene: -; CDR3aa: CANLRSYGYTF; CDR3nt: TGTGCCAATCTTAGGAGCTATGGCTACACCTTC
j_gene: TRBJ1-4; abundance: -; v_gene: TRBV28; d_gene: -; CDR3aa: CASYHTNAATNEKLFF; CDR3nt: TGTGCCAGCTATCACACAAACGCCGCAACTAATGAAAAACTGTTTTTT
j_gene: TRBJ2-1; abundance: -; v_gene: TRBV20-1; d_gene: TRBD2; CDR3aa: CSARTSGAAYYNEQFF; CDR3nt: TGCAGTGCAAGGACTAGCGGGGCCGCATACTACAATGAGCAGTTCTTC
j_gene: TRBJ2-2; abundance: -; v_gene: TRBV20-1; d_gene: -; CDR3aa: CSAIGTGELFF; CDR3nt: TGCAGTGCTATCGGGACCGGGGAGCTGTTTTTT
j_gene: TRBJ2-1; abundance: few; v_gene: TRBV20-1; d_gene: TRBD2; CDR3aa: CSARSPLAGFNEQFF; CDR3nt: TGCAGTGCTAGATCACCGCTAGCGGGGTTTAATGAGCAGTTCTTC
j_gene: TRBJ1-1; abundance: many; v_gene: TRBV28; d_gene: -; CDR3aa: CASSLLTGNTEAFF; CDR3nt: TGTGCCAGCAGTTTACTGACAGGGAACACTGAAGCTTTCTTT
j_gene: TRBJ1-1; abundance: many; v_gene: TRBV7-2; d_gene: -; CDR3aa: CASSPAMWNTEAFF; CDR3nt: TGTGCCAGCAGCCCCGCTATGTGGAACACTGAAGCTTTCTTT
j_gene: TRBJ1-2; abundance: few; v_gene: TRBV7-9; d_gene: TRBD1; CDR3aa: CASSRGQAGYTF; CDR3nt: TGTGCCAGCAGCCGCGGACAGGCGGGCTACACCTTC
j_gene: TRBJ2-3; abundance: -; v_gene: TRBV20-1; d_gene: TRBD2; CDR3aa: CSARNGTSGGFTDTQYF; CDR3nt: TGCAGTGCTAGAAATGGGACTAGCGGGGGTTTCACAGATACGCAGTATTTT
j_gene: TRBJ1-1; abundance: many; v_gene: TRBV7-2; d_gene: -; CDR3aa: CASSLSRAANTEAFF; CDR3nt: TGTGCCAGCAGCTTATCCAGGGCCGCGAACACTGAAGCTTTCTTT
j_gene: TRBJ1-5; abundance: many; v_gene: TRBV7-8; d_gene: -; CDR3aa: CASSQFRGFQPQHF; CDR3nt: TGTGCCAGCAGCCAATTTCGGGGATTTCAGCCCCAGCATTTT
j_gene: TRBJ2-1; abundance: -; v_gene: TRBV6-6; d_gene: TRBD1; CDR3aa: CASSYGLTGHEQFF; CDR3nt: TGTGCCAGCAGTTACGGACTGACAGGGCATGAGCAGTTCTTC
j_gene: TRBJ1-6; abundance: -; v_gene: TRBV28; d_gene: TRBD1; CDR3aa: CASGGGTDYNSPLHF; CDR3nt: TGTGCCAGCGGTGGGGGGACAGACTATAATTCACCCCTCCACTTT
j_gene: TRBJ2-2; abundance: few; v_gene: TRBV28; d_gene: -; CDR3aa: CASTQLSDGELFF; CDR3nt: TGTGCCAGCACTCAACTAAGCGACGGGGAGCTGTTTTTT
j_gene: TRBJ1-5; abundance: many; v_gene: TRBV7-8; d_gene: -; CDR3aa: CASSLWQESNQPQHF; CDR3nt: TGTGCCAGCAGCTTATGGCAGGAAAGTAATCAGCCCCAGCATTTT
j_gene: TRBJ2-1; abundance: many; v_gene: TRBV6-2/TRBV6-3; d_gene: -; CDR3aa: CASSRSKNNEQFF; CDR3nt: TGTGCCAGCAGTCGATCCAAAAACAATGAGCAGTTCTTC
j_gene: TRBJ2-7; abundance: few; v_gene: TRBV12-3/TRBV12-4; d_gene: -; CDR3aa: CASSWTASSYEQYF; CDR3nt: TGTGCCAGCAGTTGGACGGCGAGCTCCTACGAGCAGTACTTC
j_gene: TRBJ2-1; abundance: few; v_gene: TRBV6-5; d_gene: -; CDR3aa: CASSFRGYEQFF; CDR3nt: TGTGCCAGCAGCTTTCGTGGGTATGAGCAGTTCTTC
j_gene: TRBJ1-1; abundance: few; v_gene: TRBV5-1; d_gene: -; CDR3aa: CASRTSGGTEAFF; CDR3nt: TGCGCCAGCAGAACCAGCGGGGGCACTGAAGCTTTCTTT
j_gene: TRBJ1-5; abundance: few; v_gene: TRBV20-1; d_gene: -; CDR3aa: CSAPGENQPQHF; CDR3nt: TGCAGTGCCCCCGGGGAGAATCAGCCCCAGCATTTT
j_gene: TRBJ2-2; abundance: few; v_gene: TRBV7-9; d_gene: TRBD2; CDR3aa: CASSPTSGGPRTGELFF; CDR3nt: TGTGCCAGCAGCCCGACTAGCGGGGGACCTCGTACCGGGGAGCTGTTTTTT
j_gene: TRBJ1-5; abundance: many; v_gene: TRBV7-4; d_gene: -; CDR3aa: CASRPGGRGSNQPQHF; CDR3nt: TGTGCCAGCAGACCTGGAGGCAGGGGAAGCAATCAGCCCCAGCATTTT
j_gene: TRBJ2-1; abundance: many; v_gene: TRBV28; d_gene: TRBD2; CDR3aa: CASSPTSDEQFF; CDR3nt: TGTGCCAGCAGTCCGACTAGCGATGAGCAGTTCTTC
j_gene: TRBJ2-3; abundance: few; v_gene: TRBV7-3; d_gene: -; CDR3aa: CASSLAGSKADTQYF; CDR3nt: TGTGCCAGCAGCTTAGCGGGTTCGAAGGCTGATACGCAGTATTTT
j_gene: TRBJ1-5; abundance: few; v_gene: TRBV28; d_gene: TRBD1; CDR3aa: CASSSQRQGYSNQPQHF; CDR3nt: TGTGCCAGCAGTTCACAACGACAGGGATATAGCAATCAGCCCCAGCATTTT
j_gene: TRBJ2-3; abundance: many; v_gene: TRBV12-3/TRBV12-4; d_gene: TRBD1; CDR3aa: CASSQTGVPTDTQYF; CDR3nt: TGTGCCAGCAGCCAGACAGGGGTCCCTACAGATACGCAGTATTTT
j_gene: TRBJ2-1; abundance: few; v_gene: TRBV6-2/TRBV6-3; d_gene: TRBD2; CDR3aa: CASSKGRGDYYNEQFF; CDR3nt: TGTGCCAGCAGCAAGGGGCGGGGGGACTACTACAATGAGCAGTTCTTC
j_gene: TRBJ2-3; abundance: -; v_gene: TRBV20-1; d_gene: TRBD2; CDR3aa: CSYMTSGTDTQYF; CDR3nt: TGCAGTTACATGACTAGCGGCACAGATACGCAGTATTTT
j_gene: TRBJ1-1; abundance: many; v_gene: TRBV7-9; d_gene: -; CDR3aa: CASSTLDGVNTEAFF; CDR3nt: TGTGCCAGCAGCACCCTGGACGGGGTGAACACTGAAGCTTTCTTT
j_gene: TRBJ2-2; abundance: -; v_gene: TRBV10-3; d_gene: TRBD1; CDR3aa: CAIRIGTANTGELFF; CDR3nt: TGTGCCATCAGAATCGGGACAGCGAACACCGGGGAGCTGTTTTTT
j_gene: TRBJ1-5; abundance: many; v_gene: TRBV7-2; d_gene: TRBD1; CDR3aa: CASSSGTGRRQPQHF; CDR3nt: TGTGCCAGCAGCTCCGGGACAGGGAGGCGTCAGCCCCAGCATTTT
j_gene: TRBJ2-3; abundance: few; v_gene: TRBV11-3; d_gene: TRBD2; CDR3aa: CASSPGASGGPDTQYF; CDR3nt: TGTGCCAGCAGCCCTGGGGCTAGCGGGGGCCCAGATACGCAGTATTTT
j_gene: TRBJ1-2; abundance: many; v_gene: TRBV28; d_gene: TRBD1; CDR3aa: CASSPGTGDYGYTF; CDR3nt: TGTGCCAGCAGTCCAGGGACAGGGGACTATGGCTACACCTTC